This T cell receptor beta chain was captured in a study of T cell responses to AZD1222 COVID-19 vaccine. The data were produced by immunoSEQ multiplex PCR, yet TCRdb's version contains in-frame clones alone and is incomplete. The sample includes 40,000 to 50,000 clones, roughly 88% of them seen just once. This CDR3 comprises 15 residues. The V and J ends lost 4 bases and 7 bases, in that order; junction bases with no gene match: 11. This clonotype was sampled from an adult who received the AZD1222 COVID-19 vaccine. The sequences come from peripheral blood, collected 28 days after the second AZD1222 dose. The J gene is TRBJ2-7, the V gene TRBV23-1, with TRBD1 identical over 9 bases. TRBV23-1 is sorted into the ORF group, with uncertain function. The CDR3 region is CASSPPRDRVGEQYF. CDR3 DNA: TGCGCCAGCAGTCCCCCCAGGGACAGGGTCGGGGAGCAGTACTTC.